Given below is one T cell receptor (beta chain) in context. Its target is not known. Per germline, CDR1 PRHDT and CDR2 FYEKMQ (reference sequence). The CDR3 consists of 13 residues. With 8 bases removed from V and 6 bases from J, the gap between germline ends came to 17 bases. The data were produced by immunoSEQ multiplex PCR, yet TCRdb's version contains in-frame clones alone and is incomplete. The sample contains around 49,000 clones, around 72% of which appear only once. The data originate from a study of vaccination effects on CD4 cells after COVID-19. Findings and caveats of the study: Few convalescent patients and no early post-infection timepoints were included in the study.

CD4+ T cells specific for antigen were expanded with viral peptide pools by the ViraFEST assay before sequencing. Having been cultured for ten to eleven days, the cells underwent CD4+ T cell isolation. This person caught SARS-CoV-2 sometime from March to December 2020, and PCR testing confirmed the infection. This specimen was CD4+ T cells from PBMCs cultured with a peptide pool, taken before COVID-19 vaccination. V gene TRBV13 combines with J gene TRBJ2-7; a weak D match, TRBD1 (5 bases). The receptor was derived from a human donor who had a prior SARS-CoV-2 infection. The CDR3 protein is CASARVAGREQYF. The DNA for the CDR3 is TGTGCCAGCGCGAGAGTGGCAGGGCGCGAGCAGTACTTC.